This record concerns one T cell receptor (beta chain) sequence. Its antigen remains unknown. Researchers picked out CD4+ and CD8+ T cells from PBMCs by sorting. This sample is part of a study of CD8+ T cells in alopecia areata. After isolation, RNA underwent reverse transcription to generate cDNA as the sequencing template. Repertoires were generated with immunoSEQ multiplex PCR, while TCRdb's copy carries only in-frame clones and drops some. The sample has roughly 250,000 clones; less than 80% are singletons. Study results and limitations: Among the cells sequenced in scalp samples are also the resident alphabeta T cells of normal skin. Compared with mice, patients displayed less clear TCR sharing, possibly for HLA-related reasons.

CDR1 is SGHTA and CDR2 is FQGNSA in the germline V gene. The CDR3 is 12 amino acids. V lost 5 bases to trimming and J lost 9 bases, with 11 bases between them. Material: CD4+ T cells sorted from blood, obtained at week 0. This sequence originates from a human donor with alopecia areata. The chain links TRBV7-2 to TRBJ2-1; a possible D gene is TRBD1 (5 bases). The CDR3 is CASSLRAGEQFF. The CDR3 DNA reads TGTGCCAGCAGCCTCAGGGCTGGTGAGCAGTTCTTC.